This T cell receptor beta chain is drawn from a study of blood T cells in healthy people across ages. Study details: For every two T cells, template switching captured about one barcoded beta molecule.

V dropped 0 bases and J dropped 0 bases, with 12 bases sitting between them. The CDR3 is 17 amino acids. Germline V gives CDR1 LGHNA, CDR2 YNFKEQ. With a J-beta primer mix and a sample-barcoded 5' primer, a second PCR ran about 7 to 11 cycles. MiXCR was run by TCRdb on the 5' RACE reads, yielding one entry per CDR3 protein. This table holds roughly 1,000,000 distinct CDR3 sequences, around 25% found once. The same specimen was also included in a second study, on T cells of mothers and their children. That work contributes: From each mother came over 8 million TCR beta CDR3 reads, and from each child came 2.5 million to 3.5 million.

The specimen sequenced was blood. This TCR was recovered from a girl aged 2 to 10 in good health. This chain uses TRBV4-2 with TRBJ1-5; weak D call: TRBD1 (5 bases). The CDR3 bases are TGTGCCAGCAGCCAAGATTGGGGGGTTGATAGCAATCAGCCCCAGCATTTT. It is translated as CASSQDWGVDSNQPQHF.